This T cell receptor (beta chain) appears in the sequencing data of a study of shared clonotypes between healthy human individuals. Study-level points and caveats: Collection of samples was limited to blood; tissue repertoires likely differ.

Trimming stripped 7 bases from V and 5 bases from J, with 9 bases between. CDR3 length equals 11 residues. The V gene's germline CDR1 is SGDLS and CDR2 YYNGEE. Assay used: immunoSEQ multiplex PCR; TCRdb lists only in-frame clones, some missing. The sample records approximately 460,000 clones, 75% to 80% being singletons. Of note for this clone: What it binds is unknown. Different DNA sequences within this sample yield the same CDR3.

The gene calls are TRBV9 and TRBJ2-5, with D possibly matching TRBD1 (5 bases). The sequenced sample was PBMCs. This clonotype was sampled from a woman in her forties in good health. Some clones in this sample may be carry-over from other donors' samples. CDR3 amino acids: CASSPGETQYF. The DNA of the CDR3 is TGTGCCAGCTCACCAGGGGAGACCCAGTACTTC.